Below, one T cell receptor (beta chain) is given with its context. The sample belongs to a study of blood T cell repertoires in COVID-19. Turning to the study itself: In each case, the material was cDNA or gDNA derived from T cells, B-cell-depleted T cells, or PBMCs.

Generated by immunoSEQ multiplex PCR, the TCRdb table keeps only in-frame clones and is missing some. The sample holds about 88,000 clones, approximately 88% seen once. V lost 3 bases and J lost 4; bases outside the gene matches: 9. Looked up from germline, CDR1 is KGHSH and CDR2 is LQKENI. The CDR3 totals 17 residues. Input material: peripheral blood. This chain connects TRBV18 to TRBJ2-2; 9 positions match TRBD1. This TCR was recovered from an elderly man with acute or convalescent COVID-19. The CDR3 DNA is TGTGCCAGCTCACCTGGAGCGACAGGGGGTGGCACCGGGGAGCTGTTTTTT. Protein sequence: CASSPGATGGGTGELFF.